A single sample gave rise to the 31 T cell receptor beta chains below, sequenced in a study of shared clonotypes between healthy human individuals. Clones were read by immunoSEQ multiplex PCR, and TCRdb kept only the in-frame ones, dropping some. The table has 2 million to 2.5 million clones, approximately 96% seen once. The sequenced material came from naive CD4+ T cells sorted from blood. Described subset: CD45RA+ positively selected. These receptors were obtained from a man between 18 and 35 years old in good health.

The V gene is TRBV30, the J gene TRBJ1-5; D is unresolved. V was clipped by 3 bases and J by 0 bases, with 6 bases between them. Germline assignment: CDR1 GTSNPN and CDR2 SVGIG (reference sequence). There are 13 residues in the CDR3. The CDR3 nucleotides are TGTGCCTGGAGGGGCAGTAGCAATCAGCCCCAGCATTTT. As protein: CAWRGSSNQPQHF. The full variable domain, with the rest looked up from reference TRBV30 and TRBJ1-5, is SQTIHQWPATLVQPVGSPLSLECTVEGTSNPNLYWYRQAAGRGLQLLFYSVGIGQISSEVPQNLSASRPQDRQFILSSKKLLLSDSGFYLCAWRGSSNQPQHFGDGTRLSIL.

The gene calls are TRBV7-8 and TRBJ1-1; D uncertain. CDR1 is SGHVS and CDR2 is FQNEAQ in the germline V gene. Trimming took off 5 bases at V and 5 bases at J, with 18 bases between the two ends. CDR3 length: 15 amino acids. CDR3 in DNA: TGTGCCAGCAGCCGATCGGTACCCCCTCAGACTGAAGCTTTCTTT. This translates into CASSRSVPPQTEAFF.

The CDR3 DNA is TGTGCCAGCAGTTTGGACGACAGGGCGGGAGGCTACACCTTC. Translation gives CASSLDDRAGGYTF. The V call is TRBV27, the J call TRBJ1-2; 7 nucleotides align to TRBD1. The CDR3 covers 14 residues. Trimming cost V 3 bases and J 8 bases; bases outside gene matches: 9. Germline V gives CDR1 MNHEY, CDR2 SMNVEV (reference sequence).

The chain links TRBV27 to TRBJ1-5, with TRBD1 identical over 7 bases. Germline trimming cut 3 bases from V and 2 bases from J; bases unmatched to any gene: 4. Germline CDR1 and CDR2: MNHEY and SMNVEV (reference sequence). The CDR3 extends over 15 amino acids. CDR3 loop: CASSFVGQGNQPQHF. The CDR3, as DNA: TGTGCCAGCAGTTTCGTTGGACAGGGCAATCAGCCCCAGCATTTT.

This chain joins TRBV10-3 and TRBJ1-6, with a possible D match to TRBD1 (6 bases). The CDR3 covers 18 residues. The V end lost 10 bases, the J end lost 3 bases, and 25 bases lay between the germline ends. CDR1 and CDR2 (germline): ENHRY, SYGVKD. The CDR3 DNA reads TGTGCCACCCGGGACCCTGTGACGACAGGACGCTATAATTCACCCCTCCACTTT. It is translated as CATRDPVTTGRYNSPLHF.

The chain recombines TRBV6-1 with TRBJ2-3; TRBD2 aligns across 15 bases. Losses at the gene ends were 1 base for V and 6 bases for J; bases not matched to a gene: 11. CDR3 length: 19 amino acids. CDR1 and CDR2 (germline): MNHNS, SASEGT. DNA for the CDR3: TGTGCCAGCAGTGAAGGGTCGATTGGGACTAGCGGGAGGTGGGATACGCAGTATTTT. Amino acids: CASSEGSIGTSGRWDTQYF.

As concerns this clone: Different DNA sequences within this sample yield the same CDR3. The chain links TRBV6-1 to TRBJ1-1, with D perhaps matching TRBD1 (5 bases). Trimming pared 6 bases from V and 1 base from J, leaving 9 bases between. The CDR3 loop spans 13 amino acids. The germline gives CDR1 MNHNS, CDR2 SASEGT. CDR3 in amino acids: CASRGRSNTEAFF. CDR3 coding DNA: TGTGCCAGCAGGGGACGGTCGAACACTGAAGCTTTCTTT.

This chain uses TRBV5-1 with TRBJ2-5, with TRBD2 identical over 8 bases. The CDR3 runs 14 residues. Germline values: CDR1 SGHRS, CDR2 YFSETQ. Germline trimming cut 4 bases from V and 2 bases from J; bases unmatched to any gene: 4. The DNA of the CDR3 is TGCGCCAGCAGCATTGGGACTAGACAAGAGACCCAGTACTTC. It codes for CASSIGTRQETQYF.

The CDR3 DNA reads as TGCGCCAGCAGCCCGGACAGTTTGGGGAGGAATTCACCCCTCCACTTT. Residues: CASSPDSLGRNSPLHF. J is TRBJ1-6 and V is TRBV5-1, with a possible D match to TRBD1 (6 bases). The CDR3 sequence is 16 residues long. The V and J ends lost 4 bases and 7 bases respectively, with 18 bases between them. Germline V gene sequence: CDR1 SGHRS, CDR2 YFSETQ.

This clone was observed once. The chain combines TRBV19 with TRBJ1-2, with unresolved D. V lost 6 bases to trimming and J lost 1 base, with 12 bases between them. The germline V gene encodes CDR1 LNHDA and CDR2 SQIVND (reference sequence). The CDR3 totals 14 residues. CDR3 in amino acids: CASRPRDVNYGYTF. The CDR3 DNA reads TGTGCCAGTAGGCCTAGGGATGTTAACTATGGCTACACCTTC.

V usage is TRBV6-6 and J usage is TRBJ2-2; D unclear. The CDR3 has 15 residues. Trimming cost V 2 bases and J 6 bases, with 13 bases left between them. Per germline, CDR1 MNHNY and CDR2 SVGAGI (reference sequence). The CDR3 DNA sequence: TGTGCCAGCAGTTACCCGAGTCGGTCCCCCGGGGAGCTGTTTTTT. It specifies CASSYPSRSPGELFF.

The chain employs TRBV6-5 and TRBJ1-2, with a weak D call TRBD1 (5 bases). This CDR3 contains 14 residues. V lost 7 bases and J lost 8, with 20 bases in between. In germline, CDR1 is MNHEY, CDR2 SVGAGI. CDR3 residues: CASKVDSLKTGYTF. The CDR3 DNA reads as TGTGCCAGCAAAGTCGACAGCCTAAAGACGGGCTACACCTTC.

The chain recombines TRBV4-2 with TRBJ2-3, with 12 bases matching TRBD1. V trimming: 5 bases; J trimming: 7 bases; junction bases outside the gene matches: 7. The germline V gene encodes CDR1 LGHNA and CDR2 YNFKEQ. The CDR3 is 15 amino acids. CDR3 loop: CASSGGQGAMYTQYF. For the CDR3, the DNA is TGTGCCAGCAGCGGGGGACAGGGGGCTATGTATACGCAGTATTTT.

The chain carries TRBV5-1 and TRBJ2-3; 8 positions agree with TRBD2. CDR1 is SGHRS and CDR2 is YFSETQ in the germline V gene. The CDR3 is 16 residues long. V lost 4 bases to trimming and J lost 0 bases; unmatched junction nucleotides: 7. In DNA, the CDR3 is TGCGCCAGCAGCCGAGAAGTAGCGGGAAGCACAGATACGCAGTATTTT. Protein sequence: CASSREVAGSTDTQYF. Complete variable domain (other parts from reference TRBV5-1 and TRBJ2-3): KAGVTQTPRYLIKTRGQQVTLSCSPISGHRSVSWYQQTPGQGLQFLFEYFSETQRNKGNFPGRFSGRQFSNSRSEMNVSTLELGDSALYLCASSREVAGSTDTQYFGPGTRLTVL.

The chain employs TRBV6-1 and TRBJ1-3; possibly TRBD1 for D (5 bases). Germline assignment: CDR1 MNHNS and CDR2 SASEGT. This CDR3 comprises 14 residues. Deletions cut 5 bases from V and 4 bases from J, with 12 bases between. CDR3 amino acids: CASSPNRSGNTIYF. As DNA, the CDR3 is TGTGCCAGCAGTCCAAACAGGTCCGGAAACACCATATATTTT.

The chain joins TRBV6-1 to TRBJ1-5, with D unclear. Per germline, CDR1 MNHNS and CDR2 SASEGT. CDR3 length equals 14 residues. The V end was cut by 8 bases, the J end by 3 bases, with 14 bases between. The CDR3 coding sequence is TGTGCCAGCGGCGGTGGGGTGGCCAATCAGCCCCAGCATTTT. Residues: CASGGGVANQPQHF.

V gene TRBV30 combines with J gene TRBJ1-2; D perhaps matches TRBD1 (5 bases). Germline CDR1 and CDR2: GTSNPN and SVGIG (reference sequence). This CDR3 region has 13 residues. Trimming shortened V by 3 bases and J by 2 bases, and 10 bases separated the two germline ends. In DNA form, the CDR3 reads TGTGCCTGGAGCGGGGCCTTGAACTATGGCTACACCTTC. It codes for CAWSGALNYGYTF.

The rearrangement joins TRBV5-1 to TRBJ2-7, with D unclear. The CDR3 sequence is 12 residues long. Germline CDR1 is SGHRS and CDR2 is YFSETQ. The germline V and J ends were trimmed by 0 bases and 3 bases, with 4 bases remaining between them. The CDR3 sequence is CASSLEFYEQYF. The CDR3 DNA follows: TGCGCCAGCAGCTTGGAGTTCTACGAGCAGTACTTC.

V usage is TRBV9 and J usage is TRBJ2-3; no definite D call. From germline, CDR1 is SGDLS and CDR2 YYNGEE. Trimming stripped 0 bases from V and 5 bases from J, with 7 bases between. The CDR3 is made up of 13 amino acids. The CDR3 bases are TGTGCCAGCAGCGTAGACCAGTTAGATACGCAGTATTTT. This sequence encodes CASSVDQLDTQYF.

The chain links TRBV29-1 to TRBJ2-1, with D hard to call. Between the trimmed V and J ends, which lost 0 bases and 0 bases, there was a span of 21 bases. Germline CDR1 and CDR2: SQVTM and ANQGSEA. The CDR3 sequence is 19 residues long. CDR3 region: CSVEDLSSLVPSSYNEQFF. The CDR3 DNA is TGCAGCGTTGAAGATCTTTCCTCATTGGTTCCGAGCTCCTACAATGAGCAGTTCTTC.

This clone was seen only once. The chain couples TRBV28 to TRBJ2-7; possible D gene TRBD2, 6 bases. Germline loops: CDR1 MDHEN, CDR2 SYDVKM. V lost 2 bases to trimming and J lost 1 base, with 12 bases between them. This CDR3 spans 15 amino acids. The CDR3 sequence is CASSLGMGGSYEQYF. DNA for the CDR3: TGTGCCAGCAGTTTAGGGATGGGGGGTTCCTACGAGCAGTACTTC. Together with reference TRBV28 and TRBJ2-7, the CDR3 gives the full variable domain: DVKVTQSSRYLVKRTGEKVFLECVQDMDHENMFWYRQDPGLGLRLIYFSYDVKMKEKGDIPEGYSVSREKKERFSLILESASTNQTSMYLCASSLGMGGSYEQYFGPGTRLTVT.

The rearrangement joins TRBV14 to TRBJ1-2; 8 nucleotides match TRBD1. Germline values: CDR1 SGHDN, CDR2 FVKESK. This CDR3 region has 13 residues. V trimming: 4 bases; J trimming: 8 bases; junction bases outside the gene matches: 6. The CDR3 loop reads CASSLQGALGYTF. The CDR3 DNA reads as TGTGCCAGCAGCCTTCAGGGGGCCCTGGGCTACACCTTC.

CDR3 DNA: TGTGCCAGCGCCCGGACTAGCGTTAATGAGCAGTTCTTC. This sequence encodes CASARTSVNEQFF. The genes are TRBV11-3 and TRBJ2-1; TRBD2 aligns across 9 bases. V trimming: 8 bases; J trimming: 7 bases; junction bases outside the gene matches: 6. CDR1 and CDR2 (germline): SGHNT, YENEEA. The CDR3 totals 13 residues.

The rearrangement uses TRBV7-3 and TRBJ2-7, with TRBD1 matching over 8 bases. The CDR3 contains 14 residues. The germline gives CDR1 SGHTA, CDR2 FQGTGA. V lost 5 bases and J lost 5; bases outside the gene matches: 8. As DNA, the CDR3 is TGTGCCAGCAGCCCCGGGACAGGTTGGGACGAGCAGTACTTC. As protein: CASSPGTGWDEQYF.

The chain has TRBV2 and TRBJ1-2; the D gene is possibly TRBD1 (5 bases). Trimming left V 7 bases short and J 5 bases short, with 11 bases between. Germline assignment: CDR1 SNHLY and CDR2 FYNNEI. There are 12 residues in the CDR3. CDR3 region: CASKGVRYGYTF. Written as DNA, the CDR3 is TGTGCCAGCAAAGGGGTTAGGTATGGCTACACCTTC. Based on the CDR3 plus reference TRBV2 and TRBJ1-2, the full variable domain is EPEVTQTPSHQVTQMGQEVILRCVPISNHLYFYWYRQILGQKVEFLVSFYNNEISEKSEIFDDQFSVERPDGSNFTLKIRSTKLEDSAMYFCASKGVRYGYTFGSGTRLTVV.

The rearrangement links TRBV6-5 to TRBJ2-7; D remains unclear. The germline gives CDR1 MNHEY, CDR2 SVGAGI. The CDR3 consists of 15 residues. Trimming stripped 0 bases from V and 3 bases from J, with 12 bases between. CDR3 in amino acids: CASSYSSAGLYEQYF. CDR3 in DNA: TGTGCCAGCAGTTACTCCTCGGCTGGGCTCTACGAGCAGTACTTC.

The chain recombines TRBV5-6 with TRBJ2-7; D not resolved. Trimming took off 4 bases at V and 0 bases at J, with 5 bases between the two ends. CDR1 is SGHDT, CDR2 YYEEEE, per germline. The CDR3 totals 12 residues. This CDR3 reads CASSILSYEQYF. The CDR3 DNA sequence: TGTGCCAGCAGCATACTCTCCTACGAGCAGTACTTC. Supplemented by reference TRBV5-6 and TRBJ2-7, the full variable domain reads DAGVTQSPTHLIKTRGQQVTLRCSPKSGHDTVSWYQQALGQGPQFIFQYYEEEERQRGNFPDRFSGHQFPNYSSELNVNALLLGDSALYLCASSILSYEQYFGPGTRLTVT.

Note on this clone: Other DNA sequences within the sample encode an identical CDR3. The gene calls are TRBV6-5 and TRBJ2-7; the D gene is possibly TRBD1 (6 bases). In germline, CDR1 is MNHEY, CDR2 SVGAGI. V lost 6 bases and J 2 bases, leaving 11 bases between the germline ends. The CDR3 runs to 13 residues. The CDR3 here is CASSPGHTYEQYF. CDR3 in DNA: TGTGCCAGCAGCCCGGGACACACCTACGAGCAGTACTTC.

The chain links TRBV6-1 to TRBJ1-1; D call uncertain. From germline, CDR1 is MNHNS and CDR2 SASEGT. The V and J ends lost 8 bases and 1 base respectively, with 11 bases between them. There are 13 residues in the CDR3. The CDR3 region has the DNA TGTGCCAGCTCAGGAAAGTGGAACACTGAAGCTTTCTTT. It is translated as CASSGKWNTEAFF.

V is TRBV2 and J is TRBJ2-5; maybe TRBD2 (6 bases). The CDR3 runs 15 residues. Trimming took off 2 bases at V and 5 bases at J, with 15 bases between the two ends. The germline V gene has CDR1 SNHLY and CDR2 FYNNEI. The CDR3 region has the DNA TGTGCCAGCAGTGAACGGGGCCGACTAGGGGAGACCCAGTACTTC. Translated, it gives CASSERGRLGETQYF.

CDR3 sequence reads: CASSERGYFYEQYF. CDR3 DNA: TGTGCCAGCAGTGAAAGGGGCTATTTCTACGAGCAGTACTTC. This chain uses TRBV2 with TRBJ2-7, with D perhaps matching TRBD1 (5 bases). Trimming took 2 bases from V and 3 from J, leaving 11 bases between them. This CDR3 is built from 14 residues. The germline gives CDR1 SNHLY, CDR2 FYNNEI.